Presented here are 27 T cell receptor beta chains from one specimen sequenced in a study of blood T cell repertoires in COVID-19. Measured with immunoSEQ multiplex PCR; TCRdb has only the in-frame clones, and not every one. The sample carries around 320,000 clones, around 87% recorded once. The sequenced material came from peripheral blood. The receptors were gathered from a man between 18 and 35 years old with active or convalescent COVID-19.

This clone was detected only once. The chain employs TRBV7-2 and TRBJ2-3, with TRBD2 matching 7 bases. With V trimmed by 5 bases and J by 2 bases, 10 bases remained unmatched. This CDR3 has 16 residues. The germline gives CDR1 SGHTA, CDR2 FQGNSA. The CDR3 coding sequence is TGTGCCAGCAGCCGTGATTCTAGCGGATCCACAGATACGCAGTATTTT. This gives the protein CASSRDSSGSTDTQYF. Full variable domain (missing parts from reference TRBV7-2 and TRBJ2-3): GAGVSQSPSNKVTEKGKDVELRCDPISGHTALYWYRQSLGQGLEFLIYFQGNSAPDKSGLPSDRFSAERTGGSVSTLTIQRTQQEDSAVYLCASSRDSSGSTDTQYFGPGTRLTVL.

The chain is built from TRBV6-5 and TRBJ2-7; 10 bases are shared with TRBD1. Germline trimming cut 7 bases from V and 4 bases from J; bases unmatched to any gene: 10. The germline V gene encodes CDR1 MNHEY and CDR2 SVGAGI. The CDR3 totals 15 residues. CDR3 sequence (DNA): TGTGCCAGCACCCCACACGGGACAGGGGCTTACGAGCAGTACTTC. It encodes CASTPHGTGAYEQYF.

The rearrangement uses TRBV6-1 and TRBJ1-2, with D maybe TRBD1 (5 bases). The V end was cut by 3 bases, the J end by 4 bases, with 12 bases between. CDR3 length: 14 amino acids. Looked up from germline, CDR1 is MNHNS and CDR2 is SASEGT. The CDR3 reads CASSDQGGAYGYTF. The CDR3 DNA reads TGTGCCAGCAGTGATCAGGGAGGCGCCTATGGCTACACCTTC.

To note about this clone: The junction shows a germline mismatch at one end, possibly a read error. The CDR3 region is CASSESGASGGHF. For the CDR3, the DNA is TGCGCCAGCAGTGAGTCGGGGGCTAGCGGTGGGCATTTT. The chain uses TRBV10-1 and TRBJ2-3; D is perhaps TRBD2 (7 bases). The germline V gene encodes CDR1 WNHNN and CDR2 SYGVQD (reference sequence). The CDR3 sequence is 13 residues long.

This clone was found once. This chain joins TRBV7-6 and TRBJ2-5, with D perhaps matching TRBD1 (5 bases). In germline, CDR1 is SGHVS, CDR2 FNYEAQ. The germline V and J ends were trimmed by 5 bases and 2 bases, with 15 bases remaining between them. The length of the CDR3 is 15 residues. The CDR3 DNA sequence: TGTGCCAGCAGCCCCAGGGTCAGAAAACAAGAGACCCAGTACTTC. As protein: CASSPRVRKQETQYF.

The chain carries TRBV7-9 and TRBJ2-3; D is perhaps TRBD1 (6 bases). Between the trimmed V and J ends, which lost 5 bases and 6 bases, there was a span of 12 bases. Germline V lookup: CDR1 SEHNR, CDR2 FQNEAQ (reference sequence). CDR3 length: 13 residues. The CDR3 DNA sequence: TGTGCCAGCAGCCAACAGGGTGGGGATACGCAGTATTTT. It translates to CASSQQGGDTQYF.

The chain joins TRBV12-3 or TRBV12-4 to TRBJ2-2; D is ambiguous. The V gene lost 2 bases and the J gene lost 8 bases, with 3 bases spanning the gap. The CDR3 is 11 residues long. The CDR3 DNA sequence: TGTGCCAGCAGTTTATCGGGGGAGCTGTTTTTT. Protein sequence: CASSLSGELFF.

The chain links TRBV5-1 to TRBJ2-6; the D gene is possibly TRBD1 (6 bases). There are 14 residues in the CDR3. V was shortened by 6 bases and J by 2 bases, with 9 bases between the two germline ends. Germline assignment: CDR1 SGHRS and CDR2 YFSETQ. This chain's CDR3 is CASTQGTGANVLTF. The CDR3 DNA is TGCGCCAGCACCCAGGGGACTGGGGCCAACGTCCTGACTTTC.

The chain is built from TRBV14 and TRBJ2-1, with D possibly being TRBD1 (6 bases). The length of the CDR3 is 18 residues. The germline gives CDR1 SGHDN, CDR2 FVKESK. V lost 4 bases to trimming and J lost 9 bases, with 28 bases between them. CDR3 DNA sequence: TGTGCCAGCAGCCCCAGGGGATTGGACGGAATCTACCCCACTGAGCAGTTCTTC. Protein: CASSPRGLDGIYPTEQFF.

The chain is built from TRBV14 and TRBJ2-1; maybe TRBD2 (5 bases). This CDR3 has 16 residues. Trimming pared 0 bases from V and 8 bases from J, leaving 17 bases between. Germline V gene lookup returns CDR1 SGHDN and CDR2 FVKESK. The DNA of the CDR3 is TGTGCCAGCAGCCAAGATCCCGGGGTTTTCCTGCATGAGCAGTTCTTC. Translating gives CASSQDPGVFLHEQFF.

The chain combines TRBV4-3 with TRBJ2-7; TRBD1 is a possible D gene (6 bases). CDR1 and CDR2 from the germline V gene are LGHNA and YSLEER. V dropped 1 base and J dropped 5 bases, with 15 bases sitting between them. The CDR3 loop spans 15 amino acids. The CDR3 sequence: CASSQAIQGLDEQYF. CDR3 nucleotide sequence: TGCGCCAGCAGCCAAGCTATTCAGGGGCTAGACGAGCAGTACTTC.

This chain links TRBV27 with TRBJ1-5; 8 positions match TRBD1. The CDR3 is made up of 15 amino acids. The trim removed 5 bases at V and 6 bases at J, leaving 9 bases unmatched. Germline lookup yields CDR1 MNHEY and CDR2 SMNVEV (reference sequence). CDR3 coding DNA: TGTGCCAGCAGTATGATTGGACAGGGCGGTCAGCCCCAGCATTTT. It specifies CASSMIGQGGQPQHF.

The CDR3: CASSVIGTPNTEAFF. CDR3 in DNA: TGTGCCAGCTCAGTAATAGGGACACCGAACACTGAAGCTTTCTTT. The V and J genes are TRBV18 and TRBJ1-1, with a tentative D call TRBD1 (6 bases). V was pared by 5 bases and J by 1 base, with 14 bases between. In germline, CDR1 is KGHSH, CDR2 LQKENI. This CDR3 has 15 amino acids.

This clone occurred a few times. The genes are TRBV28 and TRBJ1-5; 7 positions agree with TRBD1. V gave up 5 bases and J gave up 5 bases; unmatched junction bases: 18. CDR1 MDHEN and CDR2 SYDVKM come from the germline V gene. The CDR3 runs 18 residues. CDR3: CASSLIADRDIGYQPQHF. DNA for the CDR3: TGTGCCAGCAGTCTTATCGCTGACAGGGACATTGGCTATCAGCCCCAGCATTTT.

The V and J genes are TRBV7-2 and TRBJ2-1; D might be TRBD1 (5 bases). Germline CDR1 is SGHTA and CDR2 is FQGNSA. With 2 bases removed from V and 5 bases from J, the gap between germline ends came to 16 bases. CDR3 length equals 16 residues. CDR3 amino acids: CASSLRLGHGNNEQFF. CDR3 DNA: TGTGCCAGCAGCTTAAGATTGGGGCACGGAAACAATGAGCAGTTCTTC. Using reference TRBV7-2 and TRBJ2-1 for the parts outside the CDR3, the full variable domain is GAGVSQSPSNKVTEKGKDVELRCDPISGHTALYWYRQSLGQGLEFLIYFQGNSAPDKSGLPSDRFSAERTGGSVSTLTIQRTQQEDSAVYLCASSLRLGHGNNEQFFGPGTRLTVL.

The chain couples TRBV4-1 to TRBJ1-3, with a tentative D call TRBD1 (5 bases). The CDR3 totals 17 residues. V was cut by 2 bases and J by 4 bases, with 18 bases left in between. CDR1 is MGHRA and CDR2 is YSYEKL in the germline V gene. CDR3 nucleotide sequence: TGCGCCAGCAGCCAACCGCTGGGGGGGGAACGAGGAAACACCATATATTTT. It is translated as CASSQPLGGERGNTIYF.

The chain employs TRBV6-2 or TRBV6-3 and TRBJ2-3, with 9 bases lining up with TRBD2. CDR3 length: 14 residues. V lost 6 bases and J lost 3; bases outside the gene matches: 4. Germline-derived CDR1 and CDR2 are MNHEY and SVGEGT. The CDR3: CASSRTSETDTQYF. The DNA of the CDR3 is TGTGCCAGCAGCCGGACTAGCGAGACAGATACGCAGTATTTT.

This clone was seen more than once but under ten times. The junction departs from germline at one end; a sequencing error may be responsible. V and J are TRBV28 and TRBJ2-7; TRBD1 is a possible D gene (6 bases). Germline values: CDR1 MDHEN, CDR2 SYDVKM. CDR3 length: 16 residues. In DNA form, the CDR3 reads TGTGCCAGCAGATTATGGCCAGGGGCGGAGTCCAACGAGCAGTACTTC. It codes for CASRLWPGAESNEQYF.

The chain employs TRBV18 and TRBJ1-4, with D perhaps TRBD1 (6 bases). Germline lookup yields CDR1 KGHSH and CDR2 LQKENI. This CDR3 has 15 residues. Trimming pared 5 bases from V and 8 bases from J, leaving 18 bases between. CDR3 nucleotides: TGTGCCAGCTCATTTGGGGTGGGGACAACCGAAAAACTGTTTTTT. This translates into CASSFGVGTTEKLFF. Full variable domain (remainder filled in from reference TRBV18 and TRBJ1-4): NAGVMQNPRHLVRRRGQEARLRCSPMKGHSHVYWYRQLPEEGLKFMVYLQKENIIDESGMPKERFSAEFPKEGPSILRIQQVVRGDSAAYFCASSFGVGTTEKLFFGSGTQLSVL.

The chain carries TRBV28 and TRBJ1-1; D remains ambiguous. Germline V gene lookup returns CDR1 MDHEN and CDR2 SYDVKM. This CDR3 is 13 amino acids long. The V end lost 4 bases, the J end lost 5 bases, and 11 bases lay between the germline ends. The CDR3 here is CASSSARRTEAFF. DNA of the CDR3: TGTGCCAGCAGTTCCGCCCGGAGGACTGAAGCTTTCTTT.

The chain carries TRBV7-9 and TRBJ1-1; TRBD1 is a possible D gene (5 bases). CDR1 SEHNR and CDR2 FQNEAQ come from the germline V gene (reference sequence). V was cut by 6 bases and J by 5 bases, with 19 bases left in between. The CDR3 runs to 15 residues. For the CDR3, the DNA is TGTGCCAGCAGAAAACTTCAGGGCTATGTTACTGAAGCTTTCTTT. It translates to CASRKLQGYVTEAFF. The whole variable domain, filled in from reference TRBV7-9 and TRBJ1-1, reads DTGVSQNPRHKITKRGQNVTFRCDPISEHNRLYWYRQTLGQGPEFLTYFQNEAQLEKSRLLSDRFSAERPKGSFSTLEIQRTEQGDSAMYLCASRKLQGYVTEAFFGQGTRLTVV.

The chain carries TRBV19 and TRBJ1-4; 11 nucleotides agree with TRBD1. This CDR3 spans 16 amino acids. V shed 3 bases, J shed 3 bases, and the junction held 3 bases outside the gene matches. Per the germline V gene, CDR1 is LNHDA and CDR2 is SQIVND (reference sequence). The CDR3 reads CASSIWTGGPNEKLFF. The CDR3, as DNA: TGTGCCAGTAGTATCTGGACAGGGGGCCCTAATGAAAAACTGTTTTTT. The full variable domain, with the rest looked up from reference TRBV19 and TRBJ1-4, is DGGITQSPKYLFRKEGQNVTLSCEQNLNHDAMYWYRQDPGQGLRLIYYSQIVNDFQKGDIAEGYSVSREKKESFPLTVTSAQKNPTAFYLCASSIWTGGPNEKLFFGSGTQLSVL.

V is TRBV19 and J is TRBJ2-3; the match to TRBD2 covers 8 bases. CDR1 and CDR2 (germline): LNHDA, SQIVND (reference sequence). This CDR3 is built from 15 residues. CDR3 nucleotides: TGTAGTAGCGGGACCCAAAGGCGATGTTCGGATACGCAGTATTTT. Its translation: CSSGTQRRCSDTQYF.

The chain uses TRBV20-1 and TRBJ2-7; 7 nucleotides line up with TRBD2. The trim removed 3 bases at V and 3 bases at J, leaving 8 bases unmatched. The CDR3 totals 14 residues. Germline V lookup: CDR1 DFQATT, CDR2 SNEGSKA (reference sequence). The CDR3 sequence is CSASWAGARYEQYF. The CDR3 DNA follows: TGCAGTGCTAGTTGGGCGGGAGCTCGCTACGAGCAGTACTTC.

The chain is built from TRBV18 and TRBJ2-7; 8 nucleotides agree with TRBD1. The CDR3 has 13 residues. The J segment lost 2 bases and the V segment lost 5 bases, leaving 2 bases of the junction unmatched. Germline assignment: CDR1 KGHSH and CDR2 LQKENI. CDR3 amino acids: CASSTGGTYEQYF. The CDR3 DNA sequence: TGTGCCAGCTCAACAGGGGGGACCTACGAGCAGTACTTC.

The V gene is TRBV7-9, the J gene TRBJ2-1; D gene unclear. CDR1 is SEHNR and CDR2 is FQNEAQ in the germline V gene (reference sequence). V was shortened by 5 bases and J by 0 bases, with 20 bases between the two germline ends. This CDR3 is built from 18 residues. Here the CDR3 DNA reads TGTGCCAGCAGCCCACTCTCCTCCGGTCGGAGCTCCTACAATGAGCAGTTCTTC. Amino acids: CASSPLSSGRSSYNEQFF.

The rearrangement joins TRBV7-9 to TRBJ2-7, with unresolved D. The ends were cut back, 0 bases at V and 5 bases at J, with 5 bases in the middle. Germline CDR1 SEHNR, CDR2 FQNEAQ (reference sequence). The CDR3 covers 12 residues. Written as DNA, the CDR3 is TGTGCCAGCAGCTTAGCGCGTAACGAGCAGTACTTC. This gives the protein CASSLARNEQYF.